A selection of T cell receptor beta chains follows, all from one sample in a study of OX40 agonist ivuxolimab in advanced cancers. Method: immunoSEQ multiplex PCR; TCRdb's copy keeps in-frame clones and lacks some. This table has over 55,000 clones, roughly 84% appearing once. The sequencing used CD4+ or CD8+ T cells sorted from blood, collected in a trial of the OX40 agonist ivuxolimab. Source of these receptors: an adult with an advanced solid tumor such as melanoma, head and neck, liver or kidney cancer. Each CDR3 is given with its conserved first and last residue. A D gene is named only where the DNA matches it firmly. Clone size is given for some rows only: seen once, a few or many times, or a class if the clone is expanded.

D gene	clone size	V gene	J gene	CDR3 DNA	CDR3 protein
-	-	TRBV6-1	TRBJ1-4	TGTGCCAGCAGTGATCCCTTGGAGGGCGAAAAACTGTTTTTT	CASSDPLEGEKLFF
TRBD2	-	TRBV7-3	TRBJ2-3	TGTGCCAGCAGCTTAGGGCTAGCGGGAACAGATACGCAGTATTTT	CASSLGLAGTDTQYF
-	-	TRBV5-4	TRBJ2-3	TGTGCCAGCAGCTGGGAGGGACAGGGCACAGATACGCAGTATTTT	CASSWEGQGTDTQYF
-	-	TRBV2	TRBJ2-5	TGTGCCAGCAGTGATGGTGGAGAGACCCAGTACTTC	CASSDGGETQYF
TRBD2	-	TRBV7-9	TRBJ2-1	TGTGCCAGCAGCTTGTCGTTAGCGGGAGTACTTGAGCAGTTCTTC	CASSLSLAGVLEQFF
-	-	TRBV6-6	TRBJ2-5	TGTGCCAGCAGCCCGACGGGAGAGACCCAGTACTTC	CASSPTGETQYF
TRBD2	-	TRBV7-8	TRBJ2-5	TGTGCCAGCAGCTTAGGACTAGCGGAGACCCAGTACTTC	CASSLGLAETQYF
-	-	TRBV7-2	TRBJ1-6	TGTGCCAGCAGCTTTCCTGGAAGGTTACCCCTCCACTTT	CASSFPGRLPLHF
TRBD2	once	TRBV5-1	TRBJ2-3	TGCGCCAGCAGCAGAGTAGCGGGGGGGCGCGATACGCAGTATTTT	CASSRVAGGRDTQYF
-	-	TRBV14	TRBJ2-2	TGTGCCAGCAGCCAGGGACGGTCCACCGGGGAGCTGTTTTTT	CASSQGRSTGELFF
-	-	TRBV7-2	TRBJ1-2	TGTGCCAGCAGCACGGACAGTGATGGCTACACCTTC	CASSTDSDGYTF
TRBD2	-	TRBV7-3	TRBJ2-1	TGTGCCAGCAGCCCCGCGATAGCGGGAGTTATGGGTGAGCAGTTCTTC	CASSPAIAGVMGEQFF
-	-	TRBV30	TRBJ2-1	TGTGCCGGAAACAGGGACTATTACAATGAGCAGTTCTTC	CAGNRDYYNEQFF
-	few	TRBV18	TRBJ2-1	TGTGCCAGCTCACCACGGTACAATGAGCAGTTCTTC	CASSPRYNEQFF
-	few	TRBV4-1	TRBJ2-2	TGCGCCAGCAGCCTACGACGAGACACCGGGGAGCTGTTTTTT	CASSLRRDTGELFF
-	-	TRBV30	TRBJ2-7	TGTGCCTGGGATTCAGGACTGTTCGAGCAGTACTTC	CAWDSGLFEQYF
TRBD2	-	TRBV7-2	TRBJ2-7	TGTGCCAGCAGCTTACTAGCGGGGGGCCTAAAGGGCGACGAGCAGTACTTC	CASSLLAGGLKGDEQYF
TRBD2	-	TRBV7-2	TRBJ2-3	TGTGCCAGCAGCTTAGAGACGGGGGGAGGGACAGATACGCAGTATTTT	CASSLETGGGTDTQYF
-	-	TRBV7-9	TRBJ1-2	TGTGCCAGCAGTTCAGAACAAAGAACCTATGGCTACACCTTC	CASSSEQRTYGYTF
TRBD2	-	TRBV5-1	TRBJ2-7	TGCGCCAGCAGCTTGCTTTTAGCGGGAGAATCTGGCGAGCAGTACTTC	CASSLLLAGESGEQYF
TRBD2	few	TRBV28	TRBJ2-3	TGTGCCAGCAGTTTGGCTAGCGGGGGGGCATGGACAGATACGCAGTATTTT	CASSLASGGAWTDTQYF
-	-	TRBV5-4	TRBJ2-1	TGTGCCAGCAGCTCCCTCAGGGGCCTCTGGAATGAGCAGTTCTTC	CASSSLRGLWNEQFF
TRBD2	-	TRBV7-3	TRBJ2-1	TGTGCCAGCAGCTTGGGACTAGCTACCTACAATGAGCAGTTCTTC	CASSLGLATYNEQFF
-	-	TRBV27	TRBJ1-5	TGTGCCAGCAGCTTAGGTAGGGGAAATCAGCCCCAGCATTTT	CASSLGRGNQPQHF
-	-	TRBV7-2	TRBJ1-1	TGTGCCAGCAGCGTACAGGGTTACACTGAAGCTTTCTTT	CASSVQGYTEAFF
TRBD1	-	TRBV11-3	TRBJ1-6	TGTGCCAGCAGGCGCGCAGGGGGTTATCCCCTCCACTTT	CASRRAGGYPLHF
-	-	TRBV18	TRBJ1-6	TGTGCCAGCTCACCAGGGATGAATTCACCCCTCCACTTT	CASSPGMNSPLHF
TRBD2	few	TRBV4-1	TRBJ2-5	TGCGCCAGCTGCGGACTAGCGGGGGGGCCCGGTGAGACCCAGTACTTC	CASCGLAGGPGETQYF
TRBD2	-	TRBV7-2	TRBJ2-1	TGTGCCAGCAGCTCTATAGGATACGGCGGGGGGAACAATGAGCAGTTCTTC	CASSSIGYGGGNNEQFF
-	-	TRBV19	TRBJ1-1	TGTGCCAGTATCCCAGACAGGAACACTGAAGCTTTCTTT	CASIPDRNTEAFF
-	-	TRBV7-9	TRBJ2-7	TGTGCCAGCAGCTTAGAGGTTTTCGCAGCGGAGCAGTACTTC	CASSLEVFAAEQYF
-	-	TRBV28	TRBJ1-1	TGTGCCAGTACTGACCTGGGGGACACTGAAGCTTTCTTT	CASTDLGDTEAFF
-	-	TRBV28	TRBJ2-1	TGTGCCAGCAGGGGGGGCCACAATGAGCAGTTCTTC	CASRGGHNEQFF
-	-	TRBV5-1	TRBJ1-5	TGCGCCAGCAGCCCAGAAGGAGCGGGAAATCAGCCCCAGCATTTT	CASSPEGAGNQPQHF
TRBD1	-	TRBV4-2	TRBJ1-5	TGTGCCAGCAGCCTGGGACAGGGGATTAGCAATCAGCCCCAGCATTTT	CASSLGQGISNQPQHF
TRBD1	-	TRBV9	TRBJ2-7	TGTGCCAGCAGCGGACGGGACAGAGAATACGAGCAGTACTTC	CASSGRDREYEQYF
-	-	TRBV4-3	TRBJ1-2	TGCGCCAGCAGCCAAGGGGCAGGCTATGGCTACACCTTC	CASSQGAGYGYTF
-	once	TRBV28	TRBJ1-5	TGTGCCGGGTCGACAGCTTATCAGCCCCAGCATTTT	CAGSTAYQPQHF
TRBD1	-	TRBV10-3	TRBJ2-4	TGTGCCATCAGTGAAACAGGGGAAAACATTCAGTACTTC	CAISETGENIQYF
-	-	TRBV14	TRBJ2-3	TGTGCCAGCGGCAGGCAGGGGACCGATACGCAGTATTTT	CASGRQGTDTQYF
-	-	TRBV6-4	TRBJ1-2	TGTGCCAGCAGTGAGAAGGCGGGGTGGGTGTATGGCTACACCTTC	CASSEKAGWVYGYTF
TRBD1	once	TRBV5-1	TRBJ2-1	TGCGCCAGCAGCTTGGGAGGGGGCGCGTACAATGAGCAGTTCTTC	CASSLGGGAYNEQFF
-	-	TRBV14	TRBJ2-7	TGTGCCAGCAGCCAAGTGGTCGCCTCCTACGAGCAGTACTTC	CASSQVVASYEQYF
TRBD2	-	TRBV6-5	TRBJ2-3	TGTGCCAGCAGTTCTACTAGCGGGAGGGCAGATACGCAGTATTTT	CASSSTSGRADTQYF